Following are 27 T cell receptor beta chains from one sample sequenced in a study of Graves' ophthalmopathy and Graves' hyperthyroidism. For repertoire sequencing, the TCR beta CDR3 regions were amplified from RNA transcripts. HTBI primers were used in a first-round RT-PCR, which preceded a second-round multiplex PCR. MiXCR was run by TCRdb on the multiplex PCR reads, yielding one entry per CDR3 protein. Among about 550,000 distinct CDR3 sequences, approximately 35% were seen once, and the ten largest hold roughly 4%. Sequencing input: peripheral blood or thyroid tissue (not recorded which). The receptors derive from an adult man with Graves' hyperthyroidism.

This clonotype was seen once. This sequence joins TRBV15 and TRBJ1-2, with D possibly TRBD1 on 6 matching bases. The V gene's germline CDR1 is LNHNV and CDR2 YYDKDF (reference sequence). This CDR3 contains 13 residues. Trimming took 1 base from V and 6 from J, leaving 9 bases between them. The CDR3: CATSRAGVNGYTF. In DNA form, the CDR3 reads TGTGCCACCAGCAGAGCAGGGGTAAATGGCTACACCTTC.

This clonotype was recorded a few times. The chain has TRBV5-5 and TRBJ1-5; TRBD1 matches at 10 bases. Germline V gene lookup returns CDR1 SGHKS and CDR2 YYEKEE (reference sequence). There are 15 residues in the CDR3. V shed 4 bases and J 7 bases; nucleotides not matched to a gene: 8. Here the CDR3 DNA reads TGTGCCAGCAGCAGGACAGGGGGAGGGAGACAGCCCCAGCATTTT. It yields the protein CASSRTGGGRQPQHF.

This clonotype has only a few counts. The CDR3 protein is CASSIYGTNYEQYF. The CDR3 bases are TGTGCCAGTAGTATATATGGGACTAACTACGAGCAGTACTTC. The J gene is TRBJ2-7, the V gene TRBV19; 7 positions match TRBD2. Germline CDR1 LNHDA, CDR2 SQIVND (reference sequence). The V gene end was trimmed by 2 bases and the J gene end by 3 bases; junction bases not matched to a gene: 4. The CDR3 sequence is 14 residues long.

There are a few counts of this clonotype. The V call is TRBV5-4, the J call TRBJ2-7, with TRBD1 identical over 7 bases. Germline V lookup: CDR1 SGHNT, CDR2 YYREEE (reference sequence). Losses at the gene ends were 2 bases for V and 4 bases for J; bases not matched to a gene: 9. CDR3 length: 15 amino acids. Here the CDR3 DNA reads TGTGCCAGCAGCTTTGAGGGGGCAAGGTCGTACGAGCAGTACTTC. This codes for CASSFEGARSYEQYF.

The chain combines TRBV20-1 with TRBJ2-5; D might be TRBD1 (6 bases). The CDR3 runs to 13 residues. Per the germline V gene, CDR1 is DFQATT and CDR2 is SNEGSKA (reference sequence). V lost 1 base, J lost 3 bases, and 9 bases lay in between. Here the CDR3 reads CSARVRGEETQYF. In nucleotides, the CDR3 is TGCAGTGCTAGAGTCAGGGGCGAAGAGACCCAGTACTTC.

The V and J genes are TRBV20-1 and TRBJ2-7, with TRBD2 identical over 11 bases. The DNA matches TRBJ2-3 better at its end, which makes the J call doubtful. Germline values: CDR1 DFQATT, CDR2 SNEGSKA (reference sequence). The CDR3 contains 11 residues. This CDR3 reads CSALAGGTQYF. Written as DNA, the CDR3 is TGCAGTGCTCTAGCGGGAGGTACGCAGTATTTT.

The J gene is TRBJ2-5, the V gene TRBV6-5; TRBD2 aligns across 9 bases. CDR1 and CDR2 (germline): MNHEY, SVGAGI. Trimming at V came to 4 bases and at J to 3 bases, leaving 12 bases not matched to a gene. The CDR3 extends over 17 amino acids. This CDR3 reads CASSSGGGAGWEETQYF. As DNA, the CDR3 is TGTGCCAGCAGTTCTGGCGGGGGGGCCGGGTGGGAAGAGACCCAGTACTTC.

There are many counts of this clonotype. The V gene is TRBV7-9, the J gene TRBJ1-2, with D tentatively TRBD1 (5 bases). Germline CDR1 and CDR2: SEHNR and FQNEAQ (reference sequence). Between the trimmed V and J ends, which lost 5 bases and 3 bases, there was a span of 16 bases. The CDR3 has 15 amino acids. The CDR3: CASSVLLGRDYGYTF. The CDR3 DNA is TGTGCCAGCAGCGTTCTATTGGGCAGGGACTATGGCTACACCTTC.

This clonotype was found many times. This rearrangement joins TRBV4-2 to TRBJ1-5, with 8 nucleotides matching TRBD1. The trim removed 0 bases at V and 7 bases at J, leaving 11 bases unmatched. The CDR3 totals 17 residues. CDR1 is LGHNA, CDR2 YNFKEQ, per germline. CDR3 amino acids: CASSQDKAGGVGQPQHF. CDR3 nucleotides: TGTGCCAGCAGCCAAGATAAGGCAGGGGGCGTTGGGCAGCCCCAGCATTTT.

The V gene is TRBV2, the J gene TRBJ1-5, with TRBD1 as a possible D gene (5 bases). Germline V gene data show CDR1 as SNHLY and CDR2 as FYNNEI. V lost 4 bases and J 6 bases, leaving 25 bases between the germline ends. The CDR3 is 18 amino acids. The CDR3 reads CASSGHLGGRGRGQPQHF. The DNA for the CDR3 is TGTGCCAGCAGTGGACATTTGGGCGGGAGGGGACGGGGTCAGCCCCAGCATTTT.

This clonotype is a singleton in its sample. A read error is possible here, since a much larger clone lies one base away. The rearrangement links TRBV20-1 to TRBJ2-5; tentatively, D is TRBD1 (6 bases). The CDR3 is 16 residues long. The V gene's germline CDR1 is DFQATT and CDR2 SNEGSKA (reference sequence). Trimming pared 0 bases from V and 9 bases from J, leaving 23 bases between. The CDR3 sequence is CSARDLSPAGDEAQYF. The CDR3 nucleotides read TGCAGTGCTAGAGATCTTTCCCCGGCAGGGGATGAGGCCCAGTACTTC.

This clonotype appeared a single time. A read error is likely, as this CDR3 ends without the conserved phenylalanine or tryptophan. The DNA is left out, because the CDR3 cannot be placed on it with certainty; the CDR3 is given as TCRdb lists it. This sequence joins TRBV6-5 and TRBJ2-7; the listed D gene, TRBD2, was not tested against the DNA. The CDR3 region is 8 residues in length, termini included. The germline CDR1 and CDR2 sequences are MNHEY and SVGAGI. The chain's CDR3 is CASSERGI.

This clonotype was found many times. The chain uses TRBV20-1 and TRBJ1-1; possibly TRBD1 for D (6 bases). Per germline, CDR1 DFQATT and CDR2 SNEGSKA (reference sequence). The V end was cut by 3 bases, the J end by 3 bases, with 11 bases between. This CDR3 is 13 amino acids long. CDR3 region: CSASRGSDTEAFF. The CDR3 region has the DNA TGCAGTGCTAGCAGGGGTTCGGACACTGAAGCTTTCTTT.

The rearrangement joins TRBV15 to TRBJ2-2; TRBD2 aligns across 7 bases. The germline gives CDR1 LNHNV, CDR2 YYDKDF (reference sequence). Trimming cost V 3 bases and J 6 bases; bases outside gene matches: 10. There are 16 residues in the CDR3. The CDR3 sequence: CATSRTAGSLAGELFF. The CDR3 DNA sequence: TGTGCCACCAGCAGGACAGCGGGGAGTTTGGCCGGGGAGCTGTTTTTT.

J is TRBJ2-7 and V is TRBV20-1; 9 bases align to TRBD2. Germline lookup yields CDR1 DFQATT and CDR2 SNEGSKA (reference sequence). The CDR3 contains 12 residues. J gave up 12 bases and V 5 bases, and 11 bases lay outside the gene matches. The CDR3, as DNA: TGCAGTGCTTCAGGGTCTAGCGGGATGTTGTACTTC. Amino acids: CSASGSSGMLYF.

The gene calls are TRBV29-1 and TRBJ1-2, with D perhaps TRBD1 (6 bases). Per the germline V gene, CDR1 is SQVTM and CDR2 is ANQGSEA. The CDR3 runs to 13 residues. The germline V and J ends were trimmed by 8 bases and 4 bases, with 17 bases remaining between them. The chain's CDR3 is CSSYRAHTYGYTF. Here the CDR3 DNA reads TGCAGCAGTTACAGGGCTCACACCTATGGCTACACCTTC.

This clonotype has ten or more counts. The chain is built from TRBV3-1 and TRBJ2-7; D unresolved. The length of the CDR3 is 13 residues. Trimming removed 3 bases at V and 6 bases at J, with 12 bases between. The germline V gene has CDR1 LGHDT and CDR2 YNNKEL (reference sequence). The CDR3, as DNA: TGTGCCAGCAGCCAGTCGGACGCTGGCGAGCAGTACTTC. Translating gives CASSQSDAGEQYF.

This clonotype has at least ten counts. This sequence joins TRBV20-1 and TRBJ2-2, with TRBD1 identical over 8 bases. CDR1 is DFQATT, CDR2 SNEGSKA, per germline (reference sequence). The CDR3 totals 17 residues. V lost 0 bases, J lost 3 bases, and 9 bases stayed unmatched. The CDR3 sequence is CSARDRGRGLDTGELFF. Written as DNA, the CDR3 is TGCAGTGCTAGAGATCGGGGCAGGGGGCTCGACACCGGGGAGCTGTTTTTT.

This clonotype was recorded many times. The chain has TRBV20-1 and TRBJ1-2, with 10 positions matching TRBD1. Looked up from germline, CDR1 is DFQATT and CDR2 is SNEGSKA (reference sequence). This CDR3 has 13 amino acids. V shed 6 bases and J 8 bases; nucleotides not matched to a gene: 9. The CDR3 here is CSAPGTGASGYTF. In DNA, the CDR3 is TGCAGTGCCCCCGGGACAGGGGCTTCAGGCTACACCTTC.

This clonotype occurred many times. The chain carries TRBV29-1 and TRBJ2-7; D possibly corresponds to TRBD2 (6 bases). The CDR3 extends over 13 amino acids. CDR1 and CDR2 (germline): SQVTM, ANQGSEA. Trimming took 0 bases from V and 2 from J, leaving 8 bases between them. CDR3 sequence reads: CSVEDRETYEQYF. The CDR3 nucleotides read TGCAGCGTTGAAGATCGGGAGACCTACGAGCAGTACTTC.

To note about this clonotype: Without the conserved terminal phenylalanine or tryptophan, this CDR3 likely stems from a read error. The rearrangement uses TRBV7-7 and TRBJ2-7; the D gene is possibly TRBD2 (5 bases). Germline loops: CDR1 SSHAT, CDR2 FNYEAQ (reference sequence). V lost 6 bases to trimming and J lost 2 bases, with 8 bases between them. The CDR3 totals 12 residues. In nucleotides, the CDR3 is TGTGCCAGCAGGTCCGGGACCTACGAGCAGTACCTC. This encodes CASRSGTYEQYL.

The V call is TRBV28, the J call TRBJ2-7; TRBD1 matches at 8 bases. V gave up 3 bases and J gave up 5 bases; unmatched junction bases: 15. Germline V gene data show CDR1 as MDHEN and CDR2 as SYDVKM. The CDR3 runs to 17 residues. The CDR3 is CASSLGLVRTGNDEQYF. The CDR3 DNA follows: TGTGCCAGCAGTTTGGGGCTCGTCCGGACAGGGAACGACGAGCAGTACTTC.

This clonotype was found a few times. The chain recombines TRBV2 with TRBJ2-2; the D is unclear. Per germline, CDR1 SNHLY and CDR2 FYNNEI. CDR3 length: 14 amino acids. Deletions cut 4 bases from V and 1 base from J, with 7 bases between. CDR3: CASSGTENTGELFF. The CDR3 DNA sequence: TGTGCCAGCAGTGGAACTGAGAACACCGGGGAGCTGTTTTTT.

The chain has TRBV10-3 and TRBJ1-6; tentative D call: TRBD1 (5 bases). The germline V and J ends were trimmed by 4 bases and 13 bases, with 17 bases remaining between them. The CDR3 spans 14 residues. Per the germline V gene, CDR1 is ENHRY and CDR2 is SYGVKD. The DNA of the CDR3 is TGTGCCATCAGTGTAGCGAGACAGCCGACGCCCCTCCACTTT. Protein sequence: CAISVARQPTPLHF.

This sequence joins TRBV24-1 and TRBJ2-3; no reliable D call. Germline assignment: CDR1 KGHDR and CDR2 SFDVKD. The length of the CDR3 is 15 residues. Trimming cost V 3 bases and J 2 bases, with 11 bases left between them. The DNA for the CDR3 is TGTGCCACCAGTGATCCCGATACTATCACAGATACGCAGTATTTT. The encoded protein is CATSDPDTITDTQYF.

This clonotype appeared many times. The V gene is TRBV29-1, the J gene TRBJ1-5; D unclear. Trimming stripped 8 bases from V and 3 bases from J, with 11 bases between. CDR3 length: 12 amino acids. Germline CDR1 is SQVTM and CDR2 is ANQGSEA. The DNA of the CDR3 is TGCAGCTGTAGGGCCGACAATCAGCCCCAGCATTTT. As protein: CSCRADNQPQHF. Complete variable domain (other parts from reference TRBV29-1 and TRBJ1-5): SAVISQKPSRDICQRGTSLTIQCQVDSQVTMMFWYRQQPGQSLTLIATANQGSEATYESGFVIDKFPISRPNLTFSTLTVSNMSPEDSSIYLCSCRADNQPQHFGDGTRLSIL.

The V and J genes are TRBV7-9 and TRBJ1-4, with 9 bases fitting TRBD1. The CDR3 runs 17 residues. CDR1 and CDR2 (germline): SEHNR, FQNEAQ (reference sequence). Unmatched junction bases numbered 10, after V lost 5 bases and J lost 3 bases. Here the CDR3 reads CASSHTTGGKANEKLFF. In nucleotides, the CDR3 is TGTGCCAGCAGCCACACGACAGGGGGGAAGGCTAATGAAAAACTGTTTTTT.